The entry below describes one T cell receptor (beta chain). Antigen unknown. The CDR3 covers 11 residues. Germline V gene sequence: CDR1 DFQATT, CDR2 SNEGSKA (reference sequence). The trim removed 4 bases at V and 5 bases at J, leaving 1 base unmatched. The entry originates in a study of T-cell reconstitution after alpha-beta-depleted transplantation in children. Points from the study as a whole: Once a year had passed after transplant, T-cell counts and diversity came mostly from newly produced T cells. Day-60 TCRbeta diversity that was high in some patients was derived from surviving recipient T cells and thymic progenitors. Expanded graft clones numbering several hundred reportedly gave rise to alpha-beta T cells about two months after transplant.

Unique molecular identifiers tagged the TCRbeta library. TCRdb redid the calling of the PCR reads with MiXCR, one entry per CDR3 protein. Of about a million distinct CDR3 sequences in the sample, about 29% were seen once. This sequence was found in a boy less than two years old who had a stem cell transplant for SCID, so the T cells may come from the graft donor. The chain couples TRBV20-1 to TRBJ2-7, with 8 bases identical to TRBD1. Specimen: PBMCs, mostly from graft donor cells, collected 360 days after TCRalphabeta/CD19-depleted stem cell transplant. The DNA of the CDR3 is TGCAGTGCTACGACAGGGGACGAGCAGTACTTC. It encodes CSATTGDEQYF.